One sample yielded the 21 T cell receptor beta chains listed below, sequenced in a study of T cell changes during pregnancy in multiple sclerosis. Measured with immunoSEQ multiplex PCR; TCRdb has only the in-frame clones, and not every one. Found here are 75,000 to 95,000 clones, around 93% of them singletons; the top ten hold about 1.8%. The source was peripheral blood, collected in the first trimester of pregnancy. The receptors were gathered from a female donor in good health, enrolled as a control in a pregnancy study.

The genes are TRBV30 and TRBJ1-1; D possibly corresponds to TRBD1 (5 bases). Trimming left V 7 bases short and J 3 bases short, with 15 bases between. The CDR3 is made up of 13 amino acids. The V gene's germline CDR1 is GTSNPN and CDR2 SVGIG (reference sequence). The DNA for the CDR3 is TGTGCCTCAAAGACAGTTGCGGACACTGAAGCTTTCTTT. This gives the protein CASKTVADTEAFF.

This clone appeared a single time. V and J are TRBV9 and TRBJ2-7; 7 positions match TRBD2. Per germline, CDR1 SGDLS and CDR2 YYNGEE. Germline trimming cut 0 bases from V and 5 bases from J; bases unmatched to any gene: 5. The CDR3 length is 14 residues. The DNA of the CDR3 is TGTGCCAGCAGCGTAGGGGGGGGTATAGACGAGCAGTACTTC. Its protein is CASSVGGGIDEQYF.

CDR3 nucleotides: TGTGCCAGCAGTACCCTCCGGGGAGATGGCTACACCTTC. It encodes CASSTLRGDGYTF. This chain connects TRBV27 to TRBJ1-2, with D unresolved. Between the trimmed V and J ends, which lost 5 bases and 6 bases, there was a span of 13 bases. In germline, CDR1 is MNHEY, CDR2 SMNVEV (reference sequence). This CDR3 spans 13 amino acids.

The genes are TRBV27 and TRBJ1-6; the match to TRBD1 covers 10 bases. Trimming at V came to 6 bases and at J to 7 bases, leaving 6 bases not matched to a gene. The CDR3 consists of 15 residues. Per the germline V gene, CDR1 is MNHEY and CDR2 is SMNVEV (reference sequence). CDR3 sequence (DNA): TGTGCCAGCAGGGGGACAGGGGCCATAAATTCACCCCTCCACTTT. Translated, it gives CASRGTGAINSPLHF.

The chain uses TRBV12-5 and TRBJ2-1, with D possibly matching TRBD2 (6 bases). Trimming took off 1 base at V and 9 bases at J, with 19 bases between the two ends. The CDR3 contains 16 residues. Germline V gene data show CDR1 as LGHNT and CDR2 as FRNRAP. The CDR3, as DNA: TGTGCTAGTGGTTTGGCGGGGGTAAGGTCGGTTGGTGAGCAGTTCTTC. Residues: CASGLAGVRSVGEQFF.

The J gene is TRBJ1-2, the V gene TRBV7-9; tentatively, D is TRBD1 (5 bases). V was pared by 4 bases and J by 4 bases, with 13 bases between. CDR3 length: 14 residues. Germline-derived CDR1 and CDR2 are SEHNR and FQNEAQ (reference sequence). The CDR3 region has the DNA TGTGCCAGCAGCTCCGAGACAGAGAGCTATGGCTACACCTTC. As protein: CASSSETESYGYTF.

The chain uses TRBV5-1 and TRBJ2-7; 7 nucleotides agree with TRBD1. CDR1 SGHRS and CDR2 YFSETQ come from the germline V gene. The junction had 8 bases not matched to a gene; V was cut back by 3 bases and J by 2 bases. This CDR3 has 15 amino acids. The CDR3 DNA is TGCGCCAGCAGCTCCCACAGGGGTTATACCTACGAGCAGTACTTC. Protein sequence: CASSSHRGYTYEQYF.

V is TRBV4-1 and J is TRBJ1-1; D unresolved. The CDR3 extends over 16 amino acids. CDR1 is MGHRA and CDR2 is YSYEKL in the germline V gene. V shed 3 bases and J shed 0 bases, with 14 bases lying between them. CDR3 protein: CASSQLELGVNTEAFF. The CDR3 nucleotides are TGCGCCAGCAGCCAGCTTGAGCTCGGGGTGAACACTGAAGCTTTCTTT.

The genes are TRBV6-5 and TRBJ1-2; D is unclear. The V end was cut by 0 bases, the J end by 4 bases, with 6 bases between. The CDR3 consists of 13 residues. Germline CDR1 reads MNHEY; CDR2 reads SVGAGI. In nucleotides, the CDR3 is TGTGCCAGCAGTTACTCGAGGTCCTATGGCTACACCTTC. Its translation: CASSYSRSYGYTF.

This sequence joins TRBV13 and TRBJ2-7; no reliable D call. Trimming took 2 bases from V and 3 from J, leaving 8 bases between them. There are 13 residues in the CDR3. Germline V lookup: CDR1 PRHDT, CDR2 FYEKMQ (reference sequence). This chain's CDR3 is CASSLTQNYEQYF. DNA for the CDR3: TGTGCCAGCAGCTTAACACAGAACTACGAGCAGTACTTC.

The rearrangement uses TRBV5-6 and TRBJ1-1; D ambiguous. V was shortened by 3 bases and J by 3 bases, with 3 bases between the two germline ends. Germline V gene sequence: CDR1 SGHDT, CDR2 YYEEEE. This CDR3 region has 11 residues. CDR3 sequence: CASSSYTEAFF. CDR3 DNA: TGTGCCAGCAGCTCCTACACTGAAGCTTTCTTT.

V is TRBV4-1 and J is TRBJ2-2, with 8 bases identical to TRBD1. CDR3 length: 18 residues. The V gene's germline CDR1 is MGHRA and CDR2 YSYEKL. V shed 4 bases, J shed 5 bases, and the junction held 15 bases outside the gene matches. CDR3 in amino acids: CASSRARVGQGMTGELFF. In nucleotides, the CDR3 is TGCGCCAGCAGCCGGGCCAGGGTTGGACAGGGTATGACCGGGGAGCTGTTTTTT.

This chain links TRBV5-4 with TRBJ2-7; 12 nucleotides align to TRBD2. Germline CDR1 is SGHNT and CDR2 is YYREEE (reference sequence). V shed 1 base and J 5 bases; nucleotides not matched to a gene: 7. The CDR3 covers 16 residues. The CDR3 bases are TGTGCCAGCAGCTTGAGCCGGACTAGCGGGATCCACGAGCAGTACTTC. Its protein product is CASSLSRTSGIHEQYF.

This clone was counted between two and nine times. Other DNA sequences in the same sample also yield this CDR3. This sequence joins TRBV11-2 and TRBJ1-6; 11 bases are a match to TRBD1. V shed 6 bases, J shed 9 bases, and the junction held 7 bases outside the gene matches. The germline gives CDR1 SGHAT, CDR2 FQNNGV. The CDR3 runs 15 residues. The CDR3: CASSQEGTGGSPLHF. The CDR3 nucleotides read TGTGCCAGCAGTCAAGAGGGGACAGGGGGTTCACCCCTCCACTTT.

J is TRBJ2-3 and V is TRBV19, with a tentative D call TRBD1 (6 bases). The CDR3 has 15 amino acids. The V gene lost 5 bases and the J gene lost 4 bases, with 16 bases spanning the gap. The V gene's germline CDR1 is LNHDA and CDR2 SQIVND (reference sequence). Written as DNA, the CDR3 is TGTGCCAGTAGTTCCCTCCAGGGGTCGCCAGATACGCAGTATTTT. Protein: CASSSLQGSPDTQYF.

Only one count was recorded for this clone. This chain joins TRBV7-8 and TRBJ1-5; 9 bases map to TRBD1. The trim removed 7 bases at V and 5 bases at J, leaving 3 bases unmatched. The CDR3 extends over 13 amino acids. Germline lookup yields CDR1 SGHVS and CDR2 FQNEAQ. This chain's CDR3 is CASNTGGYQPQHF. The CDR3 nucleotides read TGTGCCAGCAACACAGGGGGCTATCAGCCCCAGCATTTT.

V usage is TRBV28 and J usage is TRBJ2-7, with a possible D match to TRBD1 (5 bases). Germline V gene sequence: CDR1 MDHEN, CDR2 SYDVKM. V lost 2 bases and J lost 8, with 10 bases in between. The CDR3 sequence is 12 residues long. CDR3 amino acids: CASSLRQGKQYF. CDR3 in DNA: TGTGCCAGCAGTTTACGGCAGGGAAAGCAGTACTTC. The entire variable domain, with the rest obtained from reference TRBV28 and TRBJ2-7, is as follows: DVKVTQSSRYLVKRTGEKVFLECVQDMDHENMFWYRQDPGLGLRLIYFSYDVKMKEKGDIPEGYSVSREKKERFSLILESASTNQTSMYLCASSLRQGKQYFGPGTRLTVT.

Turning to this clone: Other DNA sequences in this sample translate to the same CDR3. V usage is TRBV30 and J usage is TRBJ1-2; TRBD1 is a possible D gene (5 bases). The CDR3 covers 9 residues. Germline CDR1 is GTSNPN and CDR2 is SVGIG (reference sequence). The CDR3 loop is CASGGGYTF. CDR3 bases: TGTGCTTCGGGGGGTGGCTACACCTTC.

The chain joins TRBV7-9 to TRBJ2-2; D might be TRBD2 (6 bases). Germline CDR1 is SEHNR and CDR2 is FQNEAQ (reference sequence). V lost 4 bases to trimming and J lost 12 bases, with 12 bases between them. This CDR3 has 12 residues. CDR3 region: CASSSGEVKLFF. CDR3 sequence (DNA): TGTGCCAGCAGCTCCGGGGAGGTCAAGCTGTTTTTT.

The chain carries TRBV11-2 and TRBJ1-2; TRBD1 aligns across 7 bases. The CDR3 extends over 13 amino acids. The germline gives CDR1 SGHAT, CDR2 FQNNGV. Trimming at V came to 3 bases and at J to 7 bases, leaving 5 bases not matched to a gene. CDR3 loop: CASSFTGVAGYTF. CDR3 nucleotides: TGTGCCAGCAGCTTCACAGGGGTAGCTGGCTACACCTTC.

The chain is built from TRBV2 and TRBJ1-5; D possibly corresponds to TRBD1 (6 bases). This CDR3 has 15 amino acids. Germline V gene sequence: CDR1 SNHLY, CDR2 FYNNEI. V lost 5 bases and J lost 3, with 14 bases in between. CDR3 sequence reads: CASSSRTVNNQPQHF. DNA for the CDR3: TGTGCCAGCAGTTCCCGGACAGTTAACAATCAGCCCCAGCATTTT.